This T cell receptor (beta chain) appears in the sequencing data of a study of blood T cells in healthy people across ages. Findings of the study overall: Naive CD4+ cell counts and diversity both ran higher in long-lived than in aged donors.

The CDR3 has 18 residues. The V gene lost 1 base and the J gene lost 2 bases, with 15 bases spanning the gap. Germline CDR1 is SEHNR and CDR2 is FQNEAQ (reference sequence). Turning to this clonotype: Its antigen is as yet unknown.

The authors ran a second PCR of about 7 to 11 cycles using a sample-barcoded 5' primer and a J-beta primer mix. Each cDNA molecule, via a template-switch adaptor with 12 random nucleotides, was tagged. From the 5' RACE reads, TCRdb called clonotypes with MiXCR, one entry per CDR3 protein. The table records over 1,300,000 distinct CDR3 sequences, roughly 60% of them present only once. Each donor supplied 7.5 to 10 milliliters of peripheral blood. The sequenced sample consisted of blood. This TCR derives from a man between 18 and 35 years old in good health. The chain has TRBV7-9 and TRBJ2-6, with D perhaps TRBD2 (6 bases). The CDR3 protein is CASSLVRLVAAGANVLTF. The CDR3 DNA follows: TGTGCCAGCAGCTTAGTACGTTTGGTAGCGGCTGGGGCCAACGTCCTGACTTTC.